This T cell receptor beta chain was profiled in a study of blood T cell repertoires in COVID-19 (dated by TCRdb to the early 2020s). Background on the whole study: Samples from collaborators originated in the United States, Italy and Spain and spanned both the acute and convalescent phases of COVID-19. Subjects who had been exposed to COVID-19, were actively infected with it, or had recovered from it provided the deeply sampled blood TCRbeta repertoires that made up the dataset. Where available, HLA class I and class II types were obtained from metadata supplied by the sample provider rather than from assay-based typing. The material from the prospective study consisted of cDNA or gDNA derived from T cells, B-cell-depleted T cells, or PBMCs. A de-identified subject ID, COVID-19 status, age in years and sex were almost always included in the sample metadata. Samples were obtained from the ongoing ImmuneRACE study (first 160 participants) and from 1,000 to 1,500 subjects provided by 6 global collaborators. A freely available public database, intended as a resource for researchers studying the immune response to SARS-CoV-2, is where the repertoires were released.

Note on this clone: Its binding antigen is unknown. The sample holds no much larger clone one base away, and base qualities are not on file.

TCRbeta CDR3 regions were amplified from genomic DNA by means of the immunoSEQ Assay, a bias-controlled multiplex PCR. The authors' pipeline ran thus. The number of nucleated cells in each sample was estimated by amplification of reference gene primers within the assay. To quantify the absolute abundance of each unique TCRbeta CDR3 rearrangement, sequence reads were collapsed and filtered. For each sample, productive Simpson clonality was calculated as the square root of Simpson's diversity index across productive rearrangements. TCRdb retrieved this table from immuneACCESS and kept in-frame rearrangements only. Not all clones are present; in checked studies, unresolved V genes account for under half, and no reason is known for the remainder. V, J and clone size reflect that table, while D and trimming were determined from the DNA. This sample is represented by about 74,000 clones; 80% to 90% of them were singletons. The top ten clones comprise 1.5% to 2.5% of the sample.

The paper's findings and limits, for the study overall: Clinical and demographic metadata were provided uncurated, with the amount varying by source and participant.

Taken from the germline V gene (reference sequence), the CDR1 and CDR2 loops are SGHNT and YYREEE. The CDR3 starts with the cysteine, ends with the phenylalanine, and has 16 residues. Only CDR3 DNA is held: 48 bases, read in frame from base 1. V is cut by 4 bases and J by 0 bases, and the space between the germline ends is 15 bases. The collaborating institutions used their own protocols to collect whole blood in K2EDTA tubes. For TCRbeta analysis, collaborator samples were shipped as frozen whole blood, as isolated PBMCs, or as DNA extracted from either sample type. Sequencing was done on a sample of peripheral blood. This clonotype was obtained from a woman older than 75 with active or convalescent COVID-19. The rearranged chain carries TRBV5-4 and TRBJ2-3, and possibly TRBD1, on 7 matching bases. The DNA reads as follows: TGTGCCAGCAGCCCGGGCAGGGGGGAGAGCACAGATACGCAGTATTTT. This is translated as CASSPGRGESTDTQYF.